This TCR beta chain was captured in a study of Ad26.COV2.S vaccination and SARS-CoV-2 variants. Study results and caveats: Reported post-vaccination CD8+ and CD4+ T cell responses to spike showed substantial breadth. Vaccine and placebo recipients had comparable breadth of non-spike TCRs. Placebo recipients had lower spike-specific TCR breadth than vaccine recipients. Analyses that measured TCR breadth and depth may have underestimated total T cell responses.

Sequencing used immunoSEQ multiplex PCR; TCRdb keeps in-frame clones, though not all of them. Among approximately 400,000 clones listed, about 91% were seen once. A word on this clone: What it binds is unknown.

This CDR3 contains 14 residues. Germline CDR1 SGHAT, CDR2 FQNNGV. Germline trimming cut 6 bases from V and 5 bases from J; bases unmatched to any gene: 8. The rearrangement uses TRBV11-2 and TRBJ2-5; the match to TRBD1 covers 8 bases. The TCR comes from a human donor who had recovered from COVID-19. Sequencing used peripheral blood, obtained after recovery from COVID-19. The CDR3 is CASSPQGARETQYF. In DNA form, the CDR3 reads TGTGCCAGCAGTCCTCAGGGGGCGCGGGAGACCCAGTACTTC.